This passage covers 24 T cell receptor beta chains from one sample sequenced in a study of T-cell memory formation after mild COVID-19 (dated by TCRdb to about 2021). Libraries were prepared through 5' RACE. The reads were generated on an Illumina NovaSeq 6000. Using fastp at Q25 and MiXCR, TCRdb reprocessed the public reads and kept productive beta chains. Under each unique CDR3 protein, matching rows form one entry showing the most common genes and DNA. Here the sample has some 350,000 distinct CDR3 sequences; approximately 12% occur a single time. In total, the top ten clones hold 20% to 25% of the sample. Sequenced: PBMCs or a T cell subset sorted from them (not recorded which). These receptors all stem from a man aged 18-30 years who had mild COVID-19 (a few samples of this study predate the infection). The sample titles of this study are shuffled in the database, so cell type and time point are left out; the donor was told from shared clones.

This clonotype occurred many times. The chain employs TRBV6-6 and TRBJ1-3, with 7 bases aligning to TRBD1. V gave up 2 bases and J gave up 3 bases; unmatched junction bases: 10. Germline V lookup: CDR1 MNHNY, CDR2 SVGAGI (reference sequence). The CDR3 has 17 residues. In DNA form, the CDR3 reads TGTGCCAGCAGTTACACTTTTTCCCGGACAGGTGGAAACACCATATATTTT. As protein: CASSYTFSRTGGNTIYF.

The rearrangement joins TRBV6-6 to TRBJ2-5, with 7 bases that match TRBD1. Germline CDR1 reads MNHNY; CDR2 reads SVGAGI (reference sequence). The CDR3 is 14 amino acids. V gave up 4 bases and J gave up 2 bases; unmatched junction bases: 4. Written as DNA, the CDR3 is TGTGCCAGCAGTTCCGGACAGGCGCAAGAGACCCAGTACTTC. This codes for CASSSGQAQETQYF.

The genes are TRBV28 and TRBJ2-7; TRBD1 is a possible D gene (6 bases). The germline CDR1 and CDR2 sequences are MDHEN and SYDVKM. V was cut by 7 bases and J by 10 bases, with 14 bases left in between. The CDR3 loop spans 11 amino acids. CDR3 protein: CASTDRDKQYV. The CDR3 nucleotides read TGTGCCAGCACCGACCGGGACAAACAGTACGTC.

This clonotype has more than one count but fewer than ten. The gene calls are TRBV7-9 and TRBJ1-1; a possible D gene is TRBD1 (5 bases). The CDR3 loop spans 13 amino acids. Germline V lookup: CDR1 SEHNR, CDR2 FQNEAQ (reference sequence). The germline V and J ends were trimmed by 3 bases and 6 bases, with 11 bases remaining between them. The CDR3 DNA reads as TGTGCCAGCAGCTTTGGCAGGGCCCCTGAAGCTTTCTTT. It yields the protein CASSFGRAPEAFF.

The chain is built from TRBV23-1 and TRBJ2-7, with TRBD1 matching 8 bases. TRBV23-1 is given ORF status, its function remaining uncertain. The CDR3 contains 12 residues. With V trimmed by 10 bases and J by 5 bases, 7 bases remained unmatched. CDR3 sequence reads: CATLSGGHEQYF. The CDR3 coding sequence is TGCGCCACCCTCTCAGGGGGCCACGAGCAGTACTTC.

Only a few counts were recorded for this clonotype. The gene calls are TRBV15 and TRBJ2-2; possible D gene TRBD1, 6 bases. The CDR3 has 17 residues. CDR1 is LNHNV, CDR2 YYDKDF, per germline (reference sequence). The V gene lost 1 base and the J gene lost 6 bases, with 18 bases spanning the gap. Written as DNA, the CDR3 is TGTGCCACCAGCAGAGTATTCGGGCTGCCAGGGGCCGGGGAGCTGTTTTTT. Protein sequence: CATSRVFGLPGAGELFF.

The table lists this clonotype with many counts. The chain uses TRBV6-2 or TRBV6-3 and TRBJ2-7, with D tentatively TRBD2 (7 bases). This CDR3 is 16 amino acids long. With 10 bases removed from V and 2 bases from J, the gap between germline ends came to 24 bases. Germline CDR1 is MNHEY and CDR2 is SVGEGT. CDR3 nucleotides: TGTGCCACCTCGATTCGGGGGGCTGAGGGCCCCTACGAGCAGTACTTC. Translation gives CATSIRGAEGPYEQYF.

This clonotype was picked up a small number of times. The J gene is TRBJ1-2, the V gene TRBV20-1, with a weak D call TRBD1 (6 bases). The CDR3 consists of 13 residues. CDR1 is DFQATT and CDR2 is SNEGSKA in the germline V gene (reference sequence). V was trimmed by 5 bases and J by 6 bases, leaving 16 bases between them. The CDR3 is CSAGSRDKHGYTF. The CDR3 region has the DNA TGCAGTGCTGGGTCTCGGGACAAGCATGGCTACACCTTC.

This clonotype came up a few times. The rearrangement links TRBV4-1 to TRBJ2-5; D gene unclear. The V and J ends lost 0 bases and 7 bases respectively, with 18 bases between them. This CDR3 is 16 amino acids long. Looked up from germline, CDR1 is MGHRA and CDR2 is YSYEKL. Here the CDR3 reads CASSQDGSSDEGTQYF. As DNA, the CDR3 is TGCGCCAGCAGCCAAGATGGTAGCAGCGACGAAGGGACCCAGTACTTC.

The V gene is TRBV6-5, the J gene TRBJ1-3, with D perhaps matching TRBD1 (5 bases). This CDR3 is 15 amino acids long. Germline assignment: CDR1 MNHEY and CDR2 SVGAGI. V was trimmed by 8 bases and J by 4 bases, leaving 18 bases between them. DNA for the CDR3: TGTGCCAGCGGAAGGGGAGCTTTCGCGGGAAACACCATATATTTT. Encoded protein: CASGRGAFAGNTIYF.

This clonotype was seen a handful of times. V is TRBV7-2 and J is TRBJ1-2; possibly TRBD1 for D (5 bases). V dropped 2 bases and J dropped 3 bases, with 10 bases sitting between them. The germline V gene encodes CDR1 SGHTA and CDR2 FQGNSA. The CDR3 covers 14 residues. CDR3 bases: TGTGCCAGCAGCTTAATGTCCAGGGACTATGGCTACACCTTC. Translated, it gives CASSLMSRDYGYTF.

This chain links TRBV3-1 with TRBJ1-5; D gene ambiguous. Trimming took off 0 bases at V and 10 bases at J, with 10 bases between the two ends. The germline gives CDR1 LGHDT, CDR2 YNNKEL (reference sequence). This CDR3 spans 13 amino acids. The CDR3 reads CASSQEGGGPQHF. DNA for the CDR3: TGTGCCAGCAGCCAAGAGGGAGGCGGACCCCAGCATTTT.

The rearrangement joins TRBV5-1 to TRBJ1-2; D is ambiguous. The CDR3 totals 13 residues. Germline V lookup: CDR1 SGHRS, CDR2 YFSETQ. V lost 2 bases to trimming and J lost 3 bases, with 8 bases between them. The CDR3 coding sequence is TGCGCCAGCAGCTTCACAGAGGACTATGGCTACACCTTC. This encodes CASSFTEDYGYTF. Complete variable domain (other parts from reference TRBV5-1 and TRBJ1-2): KAGVTQTPRYLIKTRGQQVTLSCSPISGHRSVSWYQQTPGQGLQFLFEYFSETQRNKGNFPGRFSGRQFSNSRSEMNVSTLELGDSALYLCASSFTEDYGYTFGSGTRLTVV.

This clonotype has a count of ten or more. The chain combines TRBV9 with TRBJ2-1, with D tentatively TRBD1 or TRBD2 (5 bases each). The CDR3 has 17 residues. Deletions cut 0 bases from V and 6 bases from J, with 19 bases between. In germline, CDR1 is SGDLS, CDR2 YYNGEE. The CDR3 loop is CASSVALRDLPLNEQFF. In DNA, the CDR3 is TGTGCCAGCAGCGTAGCCCTCCGGGACCTCCCGCTCAATGAGCAGTTCTTC.

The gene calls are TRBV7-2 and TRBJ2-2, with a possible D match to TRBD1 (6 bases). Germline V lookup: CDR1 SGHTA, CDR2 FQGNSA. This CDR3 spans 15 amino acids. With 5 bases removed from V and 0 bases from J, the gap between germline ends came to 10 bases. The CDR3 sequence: CASSRDNSNTGELFF. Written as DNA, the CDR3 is TGTGCCAGCAGCCGGGACAATTCGAACACCGGGGAGCTGTTTTTT.

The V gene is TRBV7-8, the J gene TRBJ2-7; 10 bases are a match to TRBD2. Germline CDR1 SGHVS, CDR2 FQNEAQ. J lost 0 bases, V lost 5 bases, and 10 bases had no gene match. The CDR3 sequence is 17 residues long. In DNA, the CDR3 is TGTGCCAGCAGCCCAGCCCCCCCTAGCGGGAGCTCCTACGAGCAGTACTTC. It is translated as CASSPAPPSGSSYEQYF.

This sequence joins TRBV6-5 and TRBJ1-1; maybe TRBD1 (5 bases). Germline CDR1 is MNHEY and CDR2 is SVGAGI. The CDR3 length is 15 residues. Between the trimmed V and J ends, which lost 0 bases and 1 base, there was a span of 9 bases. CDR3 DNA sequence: TGTGCCAGCAGTTACTCTGGGACCGCGAACACTGAAGCTTTCTTT. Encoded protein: CASSYSGTANTEAFF.

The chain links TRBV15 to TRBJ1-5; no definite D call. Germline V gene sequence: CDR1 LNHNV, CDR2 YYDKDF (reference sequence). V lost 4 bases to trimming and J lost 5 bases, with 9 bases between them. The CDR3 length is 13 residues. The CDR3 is CATSIQLDQPQHF. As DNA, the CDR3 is TGTGCCACCAGCATCCAGCTAGATCAGCCCCAGCATTTT.

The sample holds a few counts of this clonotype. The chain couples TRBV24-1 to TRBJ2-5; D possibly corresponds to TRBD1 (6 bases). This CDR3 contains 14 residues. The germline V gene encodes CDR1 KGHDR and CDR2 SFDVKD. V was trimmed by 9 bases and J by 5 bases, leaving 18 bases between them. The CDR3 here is CATLRIARGETQYF. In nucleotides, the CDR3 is TGTGCCACCTTGAGGATAGCGAGGGGGGAGACCCAGTACTTC.

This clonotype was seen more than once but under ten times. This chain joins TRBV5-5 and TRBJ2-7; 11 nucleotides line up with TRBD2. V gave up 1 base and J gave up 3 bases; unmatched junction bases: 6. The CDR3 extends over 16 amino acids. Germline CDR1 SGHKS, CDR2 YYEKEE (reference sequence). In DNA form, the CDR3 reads TGTGCCAGCAGCTTGTCGGACGGACTAGCGGGCTACGAGCAGTACTTC. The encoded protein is CASSLSDGLAGYEQYF. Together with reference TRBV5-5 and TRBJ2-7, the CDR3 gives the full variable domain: DAGVTQSPTHLIKTRGQQVTLRCSPISGHKSVSWYQQVLGQGPQFIFQYYEKEERGRGNFPDRFSARQFPNYSSELNVNALLLGDSALYLCASSLSDGLAGYEQYFGPGTRLTVT.

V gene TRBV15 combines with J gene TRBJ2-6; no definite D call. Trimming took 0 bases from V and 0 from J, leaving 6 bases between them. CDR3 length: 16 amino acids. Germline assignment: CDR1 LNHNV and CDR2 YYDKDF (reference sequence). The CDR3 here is CATSRERISGANVLTF. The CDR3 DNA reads TGTGCCACCAGCAGAGAAAGGATCTCTGGGGCCAACGTCCTGACTTTC. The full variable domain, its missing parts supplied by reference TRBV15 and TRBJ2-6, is DAMVIQNPRYQVTQFGKPVTLSCSQTLNHNVMYWYQQKSSQAPKLLFHYYDKDFNNEADTPDNFQSRRPNTSFCFLDIRSPGLGDTAMYLCATSRERISGANVLTFGAGSRLTVL.

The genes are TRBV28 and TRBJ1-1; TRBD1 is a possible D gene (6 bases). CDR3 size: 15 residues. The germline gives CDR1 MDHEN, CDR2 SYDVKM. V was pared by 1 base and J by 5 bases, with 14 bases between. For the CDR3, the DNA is TGTGCCAGCAGTTTATACCGGGGGGGCATGACTGAAGCTTTCTTT. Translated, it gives CASSLYRGGMTEAFF.

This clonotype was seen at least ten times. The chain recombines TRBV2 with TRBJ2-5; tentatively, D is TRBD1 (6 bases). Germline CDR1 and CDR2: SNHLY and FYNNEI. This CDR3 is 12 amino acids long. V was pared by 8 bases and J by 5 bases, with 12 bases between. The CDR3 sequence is CASSFTGETQYF. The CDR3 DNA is TGTGCCAGCTCCTTCACAGGGGAGACCCAGTACTTC.

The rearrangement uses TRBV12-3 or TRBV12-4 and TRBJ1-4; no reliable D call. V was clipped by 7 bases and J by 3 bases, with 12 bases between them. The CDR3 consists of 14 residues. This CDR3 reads CASTPGFPNEKLFF. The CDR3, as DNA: TGTGCCAGCACCCCCGGGTTCCCTAATGAAAAACTGTTTTTT.